One sample yielded the 11 T cell receptor beta chains listed below, sequenced in a study of T-cell reconstitution after alpha-beta-depleted transplantation in children. For TCRbeta, the library was prepared with unique molecular identifiers. TCRdb redid the calling of the PCR reads with MiXCR, one entry per CDR3 protein. The repertoire has roughly 500,000 distinct CDR3 sequences, 9.5% to 15% of them found once; the top ten carry less than 6.5%. The starting material was PBMCs from the stem cell graft donor, obtained from the stem cell graft. The receptor set was obtained from a human donor who donated a stem cell graft to a child with combined immunodeficiency.

This clonotype has at least ten counts. The rearrangement joins TRBV5-1 to TRBJ2-2, with TRBD2 matching 11 bases. V was clipped by 3 bases and J by 6 bases; unmatched bases: 4. The CDR3 runs 15 residues. The V gene's germline CDR1 is SGHRS and CDR2 YFSETQ. The CDR3 DNA is TGCGCCAGCAGCTCCGGACTAGCGGGTCCCGGGGAGCTGTTTTTT. It encodes CASSSGLAGPGELFF.

The chain joins TRBV3-1 to TRBJ2-3; 8 bases line up with TRBD2. V was pared by 5 bases and J by 2 bases, with 9 bases of the junction left unmatched. In germline, CDR1 is LGHDT, CDR2 YNNKEL (reference sequence). The CDR3 is 16 amino acids. The chain's CDR3 is CASSFLPGLDTDTQYF. The CDR3 coding sequence is TGTGCCAGCAGCTTTCTCCCGGGACTAGACACAGATACGCAGTATTTT.

This clonotype was recorded at least ten times. The chain is built from TRBV15 and TRBJ2-1, with TRBD1 matching over 12 bases. CDR1 and CDR2 from the germline V gene are LNHNV and YYDKDF (reference sequence). There are 15 residues in the CDR3. After removal of 6 bases from V and 2 bases from J, the junction contained 2 bases not matched to a gene. In DNA form, the CDR3 reads TGTGCCACCAGTAGGGACAGGGGGCCCTACAATGAGCAGTTCTTC. Its translation: CATSRDRGPYNEQFF. Complete variable domain (other parts from reference TRBV15 and TRBJ2-1): DAMVIQNPRYQVTQFGKPVTLSCSQTLNHNVMYWYQQKSSQAPKLLFHYYDKDFNNEADTPDNFQSRRPNTSFCFLDIRSPGLGDTAMYLCATSRDRGPYNEQFFGPGTRLTVL.

As concerns this clonotype: As the CDR3 is not closed by the conserved phenylalanine or tryptophan, this likely results from a read error. V is TRBV28 and J is TRBJ1-5; D ambiguous. Trimming left V 4 bases short and J 5 bases short, with 3 bases between. The CDR3 spans 11 residues. The germline V gene encodes CDR1 MDHEN and CDR2 SYDVKM. The chain's CDR3 is CASSSDQPQHY. The CDR3 DNA reads as TGTGCCAGCAGTTCAGATCAGCCCCAGCATTAT.

This clonotype was picked up a small number of times. The chain uses TRBV6-2 or TRBV6-3 and TRBJ2-1, with 9 bases lining up with TRBD2. The V and J ends lost 0 bases and 4 bases, in that order; junction bases with no gene match: 7. CDR3 length: 17 amino acids. Germline CDR1 is MNHEY and CDR2 is SVGEGT. This chain's CDR3 is CASSYSPASGIYNEQFF. CDR3 DNA: TGTGCCAGCAGTTACTCCCCCGCTAGCGGGATTTACAATGAGCAGTTCTTC.

V and J are TRBV4-3 and TRBJ2-3, with unresolved D. CDR3 length: 13 amino acids. V was pared by 2 bases and J by 6 bases, with 9 bases between. Germline CDR1 reads LGHNA; CDR2 reads YSLEER. CDR3 sequence: CASSQSSADTQYF. DNA of the CDR3: TGCGCCAGCAGCCAATCTAGTGCCGATACGCAGTATTTT.

The chain links TRBV6-1 to TRBJ2-2; possibly TRBD1 for D (5 bases). The CDR3 has 11 amino acids. The V gene's germline CDR1 is MNHNS and CDR2 SASEGT. V dropped 6 bases and J dropped 9 bases, with 8 bases sitting between them. In DNA, the CDR3 is TGTGCCAGCAGAGGGGTTTGGGAGCTGTTTTTT. This sequence encodes CASRGVWELFF.

The chain is built from TRBV24-1 and TRBJ2-5; 12 positions match TRBD2. The CDR3 loop spans 15 amino acids. V gave up 0 bases and J gave up 5 bases; unmatched junction bases: 0. The V gene's germline CDR1 is KGHDR and CDR2 SFDVKD. The CDR3 DNA sequence: TGTGCCACCAGTGATTTGACTAGCGGGGGGGAGACCCAGTACTTC. Translation gives CATSDLTSGGETQYF.

This clonotype was seen a handful of times. The rearrangement joins TRBV6-2 or TRBV6-3 to TRBJ2-7; D might be TRBD2 (6 bases). The CDR3 runs 12 residues. Deletions cut 8 bases from V and 2 bases from J, with 10 bases between. Looked up from germline, CDR1 is MNHEY and CDR2 is SVGEGT. CDR3: CASEAGAYEQYF. In nucleotides, the CDR3 is TGTGCCAGCGAAGCGGGCGCCTACGAGCAGTACTTC.

The rearrangement links TRBV12-3 or TRBV12-4 to TRBJ2-2; tentative D call: TRBD2 (6 bases). This CDR3 has 14 residues. Trimming took off 6 bases at V and 5 bases at J, with 13 bases between the two ends. CDR3 residues: CASRLSGGTGELFF. CDR3 sequence (DNA): TGTGCCAGCAGACTCAGTGGGGGGACCGGGGAGCTGTTTTTT.

This chain joins TRBV12-3 or TRBV12-4 and TRBJ2-3, with 10 bases matching TRBD1. There are 15 residues in the CDR3. The V segment lost 5 bases and the J segment 3 bases; nucleotides outside the gene matches: 5. DNA for the CDR3: TGTGCCAGCAGTAAGCGGGACAGGGGAACAGATACGCAGTATTTT. Amino acids: CASSKRDRGTDTQYF.